This TCR beta chain derives from a study of human T cells and chemical hapten exposure. Study-wide background: Predominantly women, the patients had alopecia areata, totalis or universalis.

Sample time point: pre-sensitization, week 0. The treatment here: therapeutic diphenylcyclopropenone sensitization with weekly scalp DPC. Unseparated into fractions, whole blood served as the source from which total RNA was extracted. In TCRdb, the RACE reads were re-called with MiXCR into one record per CDR3 protein. The repertoire holds roughly 380,000 distinct CDR3 sequences, with 5.1% as singletons. A note on this clonotype: The antigen remains unidentified.

Study-wide findings and caveats: The study found that DPC sensitization did not change TCRs above 1 in 1000 frequency.

Per the germline V gene, CDR1 is LGHDT and CDR2 is YNNKEL (reference sequence). V was trimmed by 0 bases and J by 1 base, leaving 7 bases between them. The CDR3 covers 15 residues. This clonotype originated in a woman aged 45-65 years with alopecia areata. Some clones in this sample may be carry-over from other donors' samples. This specimen was whole blood, taken in connection with sensitization to the hapten diphenylcyclopropenone (DPC). The gene calls are TRBV3-1 and TRBJ2-4; D is possibly TRBD2 (5 bases). CDR3 bases: TGTGCCAGCAGCCAAGAACAGCGGGCCAAAAACATTCAGTACTTC. It specifies CASSQEQRAKNIQYF.